One and the same sample provided the 20 T cell receptor beta chains below, sequenced in a study of blood T cell repertoires in COVID-19 (dated by TCRdb to about 2020). Library construction relied on the immunoSEQ multiplex PCR assay. The table comes from immuneACCESS by way of TCRdb, which keeps in-frame sequences with V and J called. Part of the clones is missing from these tables; in studies checked, under half for an unresolved V gene and the rest for unknown reasons. The sample table shows about 200,000 clones, and 87% are seen once. The ten largest clones represent around 2.3% of the sample. Sample: PBMCs or T cells enriched from blood (not recorded which). These receptors came from a woman aged 30 to 39 who had recovered from COVID-19.

This chain uses TRBV7-2 with TRBJ1-5; D ambiguous. Looked up from germline, CDR1 is SGHTA and CDR2 is FQGNSA. The length of the CDR3 is 14 residues. Trimming left V 4 bases short and J 2 bases short, with 9 bases between. The CDR3 loop reads CASSSRSGNQPQHF. DNA of the CDR3: TGTGCCAGCAGCTCTCGAAGCGGCAATCAGCCCCAGCATTTT.

The chain links TRBV4-3 to TRBJ2-2; D perhaps matches TRBD2 (5 bases). The V end lost 1 base, the J end lost 4 bases, and 13 bases lay between the germline ends. The CDR3 is 16 residues long. From germline, CDR1 is LGHNA and CDR2 YSLEER. CDR3 sequence reads: CASSQVWTGSTGELFF. The CDR3 DNA is TGCGCCAGCAGCCAAGTGTGGACTGGTTCCACCGGGGAGCTGTTTTTT.

The chain carries TRBV18 and TRBJ2-1, with TRBD1 as a possible D gene (6 bases). The CDR3 contains 14 residues. Germline CDR1 and CDR2: KGHSH and LQKENI. Deletions cut 2 bases from V and 8 bases from J, with 13 bases between. As DNA, the CDR3 is TGTGCCAGCTCACCAAACAGGGTAAAGGATGAGCAGTTCTTC. It specifies CASSPNRVKDEQFF.

This chain connects TRBV30 to TRBJ1-4; D unresolved. The germline V and J ends were trimmed by 1 base and 3 bases, with 6 bases remaining between them. Germline CDR1 GTSNPN, CDR2 SVGIG (reference sequence). The CDR3 is made up of 13 amino acids. CDR3 protein: CAWSAQANEKLFF. For the CDR3, the DNA is TGTGCCTGGAGTGCCCAGGCTAATGAAAAACTGTTTTTT.

The rearrangement links TRBV5-1 to TRBJ2-2, with TRBD1 identical over 7 bases. Germline lookup yields CDR1 SGHRS and CDR2 YFSETQ. The V segment lost 1 base and the J segment 2 bases; nucleotides outside the gene matches: 2. This CDR3 contains 15 residues. CDR3 sequence (DNA): TGCGCCAGCAGCTTGAGGGGGCCAAACACCGGGGAGCTGTTTTTT. Translated: CASSLRGPNTGELFF.

The chain has TRBV29-1 and TRBJ2-1, with D tentatively TRBD1 (5 bases). Trimming left V 7 bases short and J 9 bases short, with 10 bases between. Germline lookup yields CDR1 SQVTM and CDR2 ANQGSEA. There are 10 residues in the CDR3. The CDR3 is CSDQGGEQFF. DNA of the CDR3: TGCAGCGATCAGGGCGGTGAGCAGTTCTTC.

The V gene is TRBV19, the J gene TRBJ2-3; 8 positions match TRBD1. J gave up 0 bases and V 3 bases, and 2 bases lay outside the gene matches. Germline CDR1 is LNHDA and CDR2 is SQIVND (reference sequence). The CDR3 totals 15 residues. CDR3 in DNA: TGTGCCAGTAGTATTGACAGGGGTAGCACAGATACGCAGTATTTT. This translates into CASSIDRGSTDTQYF.

This clone was observed a single time. The V call is TRBV6-5, the J call TRBJ2-3; TRBD2 matches 7 bases. The CDR3 has 14 residues. Germline V gives CDR1 MNHEY, CDR2 SVGAGI. J lost 1 base, V lost 9 bases, and 7 bases had no gene match. The CDR3 nucleotides read TGTGCCAGTGTAGTAACTAGCGGCACAGATACGCAGTATTTT. Translation: CASVVTSGTDTQYF.

The chain combines TRBV5-6 with TRBJ1-2; D gene ambiguous. Per germline, CDR1 SGHDT and CDR2 YYEEEE. The germline V and J ends were trimmed by 1 base and 7 bases, with 20 bases remaining between them. This CDR3 is built from 16 residues. The CDR3 DNA reads as TGTGCCAGCAGCTTGAGGGAGGACCGCTCGAGCAGTGGCTACACCTTC. Its translation is CASSLREDRSSSGYTF.

This clone has a handful of counts. The chain uses TRBV23-1 and TRBJ2-1; 8 positions agree with TRBD2. TRBV23-1 is assigned to the ORF class and has an uncertain function. The V and J ends lost 0 bases and 3 bases, in that order; junction bases with no gene match: 13. This CDR3 is built from 19 residues. In DNA form, the CDR3 reads TGCGCCAGCAGTCAATCAGCTAGCGGGTCTCTCTCCTTCTACAATGAGCAGTTCTTC. Residues: CASSQSASGSLSFYNEQFF.

The chain is built from TRBV4-2 and TRBJ2-7, with 8 bases fitting TRBD2. This CDR3 contains 16 residues. CDR1 LGHNA and CDR2 YNFKEQ come from the germline V gene. V trimming: 0 bases; J trimming: 3 bases; junction bases outside the gene matches: 7. The CDR3 spells CASSQDQAGAGYEQYF. The CDR3 nucleotides read TGTGCCAGCAGCCAAGATCAAGCGGGAGCTGGCTACGAGCAGTACTTC.

CDR3 coding DNA: TGTGCCAGCAGCCCACAGCCGGGACAGCTGTGGAACACTGAAGCTTTCTTT. Its translation is CASSPQPGQLWNTEAFF. The rearrangement links TRBV7-2 to TRBJ1-1, with 7 positions matching TRBD1. After removal of 5 bases from V and 1 base from J, the junction contained 13 bases not matched to a gene. CDR3 length: 17 residues. Germline values: CDR1 SGHTA, CDR2 FQGNSA.

This clone was detected only once. The J gene is TRBJ1-1, the V gene TRBV15; 8 positions agree with TRBD1. Germline values: CDR1 LNHNV, CDR2 YYDKDF (reference sequence). This CDR3 comprises 14 residues. J was trimmed by 1 base and V by 5 bases; bases with no gene match: 3. The CDR3: CATSRDRRNTEAFF. The CDR3 DNA reads as TGTGCCACCAGCCGGGACAGGCGGAACACTGAAGCTTTCTTT.

V is TRBV15 and J is TRBJ1-5; D gene uncertain. The CDR3 has 18 amino acids. Germline lookup yields CDR1 LNHNV and CDR2 YYDKDF (reference sequence). Trimming cost V 1 base and J 6 bases, with 22 bases left between them. CDR3 in amino acids: CATSRGIGMEEGGQPQHF. For the CDR3, the DNA is TGTGCCACCAGCAGAGGGATTGGAATGGAGGAGGGAGGTCAGCCCCAGCATTTT.

The V gene is TRBV5-4, the J gene TRBJ2-1; 13 nucleotides line up with TRBD2. This CDR3 comprises 17 residues. Per the germline V gene, CDR1 is SGHNT and CDR2 is YYREEE (reference sequence). V trimming: 4 bases; J trimming: 6 bases; junction bases outside the gene matches: 10. CDR3 residues: CASSPRGGLAGINEQFF. CDR3 DNA: TGTGCCAGCAGCCCTAGAGGGGGACTAGCGGGGATCAATGAGCAGTTCTTC.

The genes are TRBV27 and TRBJ1-1, with 12 nucleotides matching TRBD1. V lost 3 bases to trimming and J lost 9 bases; unmatched junction nucleotides: 5. This CDR3 has 14 amino acids. Germline CDR1 MNHEY, CDR2 SMNVEV (reference sequence). The CDR3 DNA reads TGTGCCAGCAGTTTCACCGGGACAGGGGGCAAAGCTTTCTTT. Translation gives CASSFTGTGGKAFF.

This clone turned up a few times. The chain combines TRBV11-3 with TRBJ2-7, with D possibly TRBD2 on 6 matching bases. Germline CDR1 SGHNT, CDR2 YENEEA. Trimming shortened V by 4 bases and J by 2 bases, and 12 bases separated the two germline ends. There are 14 residues in the CDR3. In DNA, the CDR3 is TGTGCCAGCAGCTCCCGGGACTCTCCCTACGAGCAGTACTTC. Its protein product is CASSSRDSPYEQYF.

V usage is TRBV11-2 and J usage is TRBJ2-3; 12 nucleotides agree with TRBD2. The ends lost 5 bases at V and 3 bases at J; junction bases unmatched: 6. Germline V gene lookup returns CDR1 SGHAT and CDR2 FQNNGV. The length of the CDR3 is 16 residues. Here the CDR3 reads CASSPRLAGETDTQYF. CDR3 nucleotides: TGTGCCAGCAGCCCCCGACTAGCGGGAGAGACAGATACGCAGTATTTT.

J is TRBJ1-2 and V is TRBV30; TRBD1 aligns across 9 bases. The CDR3 length is 15 residues. The V gene end was trimmed by 3 bases and the J gene end by 8 bases; junction bases not matched to a gene: 13. The V gene's germline CDR1 is GTSNPN and CDR2 SVGIG (reference sequence). The CDR3 nucleotides are TGTGCCTGGAGGGTTGCCGGGACAGGGAGTGTCGGCTACACCTTC. It codes for CAWRVAGTGSVGYTF.

V and J are TRBV2 and TRBJ2-1, with no clear D. The CDR3 is made up of 13 amino acids. CDR1 and CDR2 (germline): SNHLY, FYNNEI. Trimming stripped 2 bases from V and 7 bases from J, with 9 bases between. CDR3 coding DNA: TGTGCCAGCAGTGAACACGGAGAGAATGAGCAGTTCTTC. Translation: CASSEHGENEQFF. The entire variable domain, with the rest obtained from reference TRBV2 and TRBJ2-1, is as follows: EPEVTQTPSHQVTQMGQEVILRCVPISNHLYFYWYRQILGQKVEFLVSFYNNEISEKSEIFDDQFSVERPDGSNFTLKIRSTKLEDSAMYFCASSEHGENEQFFGPGTRLTVL.